These T cell receptor beta chains were read from a single sample in a study of blood T cell repertoires in COVID-19. The repertoire was sequenced with immunoSEQ multiplex PCR; TCRdb's copy has only in-frame clones and lacks some. The sample yields around 120,000 clones, 60% to 85% seen once. The sequenced sample was peripheral blood. These receptors came from a man aged 65 to 79 with acute or convalescent COVID-19. The CDR3 runs from the conserved cysteine through the conserved F or W. The D gene is left open where the match is weak.

d_gene: TRBD1; v_gene: TRBV6-5; j_gene: TRBJ1-6; CDR3aa: CASSYAGQGGSPLHF
d_gene: NA; v_gene: TRBV5-1; j_gene: TRBJ1-2; CDR3aa: CASSLDYQGNGYTF
d_gene: TRBD2; v_gene: TRBV2; j_gene: TRBJ2-5; CDR3aa: CASSGPGGGMETQYF
d_gene: NA; v_gene: TRBV5-1; j_gene: TRBJ2-2; CDR3aa: CASSLEAGKNTGELFF
d_gene: NA; v_gene: TRBV7-2; j_gene: TRBJ1-3; CDR3aa: CASSLGPTGVGNTIYF
d_gene: NA; v_gene: TRBV5-1; j_gene: TRBJ2-3; CDR3aa: CASSLYLSTDTQYF
d_gene: NA; v_gene: TRBV18; j_gene: TRBJ1-2; CDR3aa: CASSPSRRVDGYTF
d_gene: TRBD2; v_gene: TRBV24-1; j_gene: TRBJ2-1; CDR3aa: CATSDRGVETYNEQFF
d_gene: TRBD1; v_gene: TRBV7-8; j_gene: TRBJ1-2; CDR3aa: CASSLVGRGDYGYTF
d_gene: TRBD1; v_gene: TRBV19; j_gene: TRBJ1-6; CDR3aa: CASSARTGRSPLHF
d_gene: NA; v_gene: TRBV7-2; j_gene: TRBJ2-1; CDR3aa: CASSLDASEYNEQFF
d_gene: TRBD1; v_gene: TRBV7-8; j_gene: TRBJ1-6; CDR3aa: CASSLWGQGAPGSPLHF
d_gene: TRBD1; v_gene: TRBV7-9; j_gene: TRBJ1-2; CDR3aa: CASSWGDRGHGYTF
d_gene: NA; v_gene: TRBV6-2/TRBV6-3; j_gene: TRBJ2-2; CDR3aa: CASSYVRNTGELFF
d_gene: TRBD2; v_gene: TRBV29-1; j_gene: TRBJ2-1; CDR3aa: CSAGGGASSYNEQFF
d_gene: TRBD1; v_gene: TRBV2; j_gene: TRBJ1-1; CDR3aa: CASSGTGHTEAFF
d_gene: NA; v_gene: TRBV4-2; j_gene: TRBJ2-1; CDR3aa: CASSQDGLSFEQFF
d_gene: NA; v_gene: TRBV7-2; j_gene: TRBJ2-6; CDR3aa: CASSSDSSGANVLTF
d_gene: TRBD2; v_gene: TRBV7-2; j_gene: TRBJ2-5; CDR3aa: CASSLTSGGAGAQYF
d_gene: TRBD2; v_gene: TRBV30; j_gene: TRBJ2-3; CDR3aa: CAWGLAGHPTDTQYF
d_gene: NA; v_gene: TRBV19; j_gene: TRBJ1-5; CDR3aa: CASTAGPDNQPQHF
d_gene: TRBD1; v_gene: TRBV7-2; j_gene: TRBJ1-2; CDR3aa: CASSLDRGYYGYTF
d_gene: TRBD1; v_gene: TRBV5-4; j_gene: TRBJ1-6; CDR3aa: CASSPGQVNSPLHF
d_gene: NA; v_gene: TRBV20-1; j_gene: TRBJ2-1; CDR3aa: CSAPGRNEQFF
d_gene: TRBD1; v_gene: TRBV6-2/TRBV6-3; j_gene: TRBJ2-4; CDR3aa: CASSTGQGGNIQYF
d_gene: NA; v_gene: TRBV19; j_gene: TRBJ1-2; CDR3aa: CASSISGTALYGYTF
d_gene: NA; v_gene: TRBV28; j_gene: TRBJ1-2; CDR3aa: CASRTSGNYGYTF
d_gene: TRBD2; v_gene: TRBV5-1; j_gene: TRBJ2-7; CDR3aa: CASSLVSGGYEQYF
d_gene: NA; v_gene: TRBV19; j_gene: TRBJ1-1; CDR3aa: CASTEGANTEAFF
d_gene: TRBD1; v_gene: TRBV11-3; j_gene: TRBJ1-1; CDR3aa: CASSLSGGDGTEAFF
d_gene: TRBD1; v_gene: TRBV5-4; j_gene: TRBJ2-7; CDR3aa: CASRLQGANEQYF
d_gene: NA; v_gene: TRBV10-3; j_gene: TRBJ1-1; CDR3aa: CAISKGVEAFF
d_gene: NA; v_gene: TRBV15; j_gene: TRBJ1-1; CDR3aa: CATSRDYNSMNTEAFF
d_gene: NA; v_gene: TRBV21-1; j_gene: TRBJ1-1; CDR3aa: CASSIPRGHFTEAFF
d_gene: NA; v_gene: TRBV3-1/TRBV3-2; j_gene: TRBJ1-5; CDR3aa: CASSQLSSNQPQHF
d_gene: TRBD1; v_gene: TRBV10-2; j_gene: TRBJ1-1; CDR3aa: CASSNYRQGATEAFF
d_gene: NA; v_gene: TRBV3-1/TRBV3-2; j_gene: TRBJ1-5; CDR3aa: CASSPQLHQPQHF
d_gene: NA; v_gene: TRBV7-9; j_gene: TRBJ2-5; CDR3aa: CASSLQQGLHF
d_gene: TRBD1; v_gene: TRBV6-5; j_gene: TRBJ1-2; CDR3aa: CASSSTGGTRGYTF
d_gene: NA; v_gene: TRBV6-5; j_gene: TRBJ1-1; CDR3aa: CASSTTGSTEAFF
d_gene: NA; v_gene: TRBV24-1; j_gene: TRBJ2-5; CDR3aa: CATSGRPQETQYF
d_gene: NA; v_gene: TRBV6-2/TRBV6-3; j_gene: TRBJ1-3; CDR3aa: CASSPDNADSGNTIYF
d_gene: NA; v_gene: TRBV7-9; j_gene: TRBJ1-5; CDR3aa: CASSWGGNQPQHF
d_gene: NA; v_gene: TRBV7-2; j_gene: TRBJ2-3; CDR3aa: CASTLGPRDTQYF
d_gene: NA; v_gene: TRBV5-1; j_gene: TRBJ1-5; CDR3aa: CASSLEAASQPQHF
d_gene: TRBD2; v_gene: TRBV7-6; j_gene: TRBJ2-1; CDR3aa: CASSLFSGADNEQFF
d_gene: NA; v_gene: TRBV18; j_gene: TRBJ1-1; CDR3aa: CASSHTGGEDTEAFF
d_gene: TRBD1; v_gene: TRBV9; j_gene: TRBJ1-4; CDR3aa: CASSSTGVTNEKLFF
d_gene: TRBD1; v_gene: TRBV7-2; j_gene: TRBJ1-3; CDR3aa: CASSPQGGSGNTIYF
d_gene: NA; v_gene: TRBV7-8; j_gene: TRBJ2-3; CDR3aa: CASSHGDTQYF
d_gene: NA; v_gene: TRBV7-9; j_gene: TRBJ1-6; CDR3aa: CASSYDRRSPLHF